This is a list of T cell receptor beta chains from one sample in a study of blood T cells in healthy people across ages. TCRdb recomputed calls from the 5' RACE reads with MiXCR, one row per CDR3 protein. The table includes nearly 800,000 distinct CDR3 sequences, 56% detected once. Sequencing was carried out using blood. The receptors were gathered from a man in his forties in good health. The CDR3 runs from the conserved cysteine through the conserved F or W. The D gene is left open where the match is weak. Clone size appears in some rows only: once, few, many, or a class for an expanded clone.

d_call	clone_size	v_call	j_call	cdr3_nt	cdr3_aa
TRBD1	NA	TRBV29-1	TRBJ1-2	TGCAGCGTGTGGGACAGAGGCTACACCTTC	CSVWDRGYTF
TRBD2	NA	TRBV6-1	TRBJ2-3	TGTGCCAGCAGCGAAGCGGGACCTAGCACAGATACGCAGTATTTT	CASSEAGPSTDTQYF
TRBD1	NA	TRBV29-1	TRBJ2-1	TGCAGCGTTTCCGCGGGACAGGGGGCGCTCTGGGAGCAGTTCTTC	CSVSAGQGALWEQFF
TRBD1	few	TRBV6-2/TRBV6-3	TRBJ2-6	TGTGCCAGCGACACCATCGGGACAGGGTATCTCACTGGGGCCAACGTCCTGACTTTC	CASDTIGTGYLTGANVLTF
NA	few	TRBV27	TRBJ2-5	TGTGCCAGCACCCTGTGGGGGGTAGGAGAGACCCAGTACTTC	CASTLWGVGETQYF
TRBD1	NA	TRBV5-1	TRBJ2-5	TGTGCCAGCAGCTTAGCCACAGGGGGAGAGACCCAGTACTTC	CASSLATGGETQYF
TRBD2	few	TRBV4-1	TRBJ2-3	TGCGCCAGCAGCGGTCGGGCCAGCGGGATGAAAGATACGCAGTATTTT	CASSGRASGMKDTQYF
NA	NA	TRBV4-3	TRBJ2-3	TGCGCCAGCAGCCAGCCGGCGAGCAGGACTAGCACAGATACGCAGTATTTT	CASSQPASRTSTDTQYF
NA	NA	TRBV4-2	TRBJ1-5	TGTGCCAGCAGCCAAGATATAGCCGGAGGAAATCAGCCCCAGCATTTT	CASSQDIAGGNQPQHF
TRBD1	NA	TRBV4-1	TRBJ2-1	TGCGCCAGCAGCGAGCAATCGGGACAGGGGGCCTACAATGAGCAGTTCTTC	CASSEQSGQGAYNEQFF
NA	NA	TRBV20-1	TRBJ2-5	TGCAGTGCTAGAGGGGGTGAAAAGACCCAGTACTTC	CSARGGEKTQYF
NA	NA	TRBV27	TRBJ1-2	TGTGCCAGCAGTTTATCGAGGGCAGGGAATGGCTACACCTTC	CASSLSRAGNGYTF
NA	NA	TRBV20-1	TRBJ2-5	TGCAGTGCTAGAGCCCCCGGGATACAAGAGACCCAGTACTTC	CSARAPGIQETQYF
NA	NA	TRBV6-1	TRBJ1-5	TGTGCCAGCAGGAGGGGGTTCATCGATAGCAATCAGCCCCAGCATTTT	CASRRGFIDSNQPQHF
NA	once	TRBV28	TRBJ2-5	TGTGCCAGCAGTGGGGCAGAAGAGACCCAGTACTTC	CASSGAEETQYF
NA	NA	TRBV3-1	TRBJ2-5	TGTGCCAGCACCCGGGTTCGGGAGACCCAGTACTTC	CASTRVRETQYF
NA	many	TRBV6-4	TRBJ1-5	TGTGCCAGCAGTGAGGGGGCGCATAGCAATCAGCCCCAGCATTTT	CASSEGAHSNQPQHF
NA	few	TRBV7-8	TRBJ2-7	TGTGCCAGCAACCAACTGCTCCCGCCCTACGAGCAGTACTTC	CASNQLLPPYEQYF